Listed below are T cell receptor beta chains from one sample, sequenced in a study of cytomegalovirus exposure and HLA in healthy donors. Profiling relied on immunoSEQ multiplex PCR, and the TCRdb table lists in-frame clones only, not all of them. The sample consists of approximately 210,000 clones, more than 70% of them appearing once. The sequencing sample was made of PBMCs. These TCRs come from a woman aged 40 to 50 in good health and CMV-seronegative. CDR3s include the opening cysteine and the closing phenylalanine or tryptophan. D genes are given only for firm matches. The listing skips clone size in some rows; elsewhere it reads once, few, many or a size class.

D gene: TRBD1; J gene: TRBJ1-1; clone size: NA; V gene: TRBV2; CDR3 protein: CASRWTGGTEAFF; CDR3 DNA: TGTGCCAGCAGATGGACAGGGGGCACTGAAGCTTTCTTT
D gene: NA; J gene: TRBJ1-2; clone size: NA; V gene: TRBV5-4; CDR3 protein: CASSIPNSVNYGYTF; CDR3 DNA: TGTGCCAGCAGCATCCCGAACTCGGTGAACTATGGCTACACCTTC
D gene: TRBD2; J gene: TRBJ2-1; clone size: NA; V gene: TRBV5-1; CDR3 protein: CASSLGGASGSLEQFF; CDR3 DNA: TGCGCCAGCAGCTTGGGGGGGGCTAGCGGGAGTCTTGAGCAGTTCTTC
D gene: NA; J gene: TRBJ1-2; clone size: NA; V gene: TRBV29-1; CDR3 protein: CSVAGGSFIDYGYTF; CDR3 DNA: TGTAGCGTTGCGGGAGGGAGCTTTATTGACTATGGCTACACCTTC
D gene: TRBD1; J gene: TRBJ1-1; clone size: NA; V gene: TRBV5-8; CDR3 protein: CASCPGTGINTEAFF; CDR3 DNA: TGTGCCAGCTGTCCCGGGACAGGGATCAACACTGAAGCTTTCTTT
D gene: NA; J gene: TRBJ1-1; clone size: once; V gene: TRBV7-2; CDR3 protein: CASSLVEGYTEAFF; CDR3 DNA: TGTGCCAGCAGCTTAGTTGAGGGCTACACTGAAGCTTTCTTT
D gene: NA; J gene: TRBJ1-1; clone size: NA; V gene: TRBV9; CDR3 protein: CASSVSGGGNTEAFF; CDR3 DNA: TGTGCCAGCAGCGTATCTGGCGGCGGGAACACTGAAGCTTTCTTT
D gene: NA; J gene: TRBJ2-1; clone size: NA; V gene: TRBV7-6; CDR3 protein: CASSLDNYNEQFF; CDR3 DNA: TGTGCCAGCAGCTTAGATAATTACAATGAGCAGTTCTTC
D gene: NA; J gene: TRBJ2-5; clone size: few; V gene: TRBV7-8; CDR3 protein: CASSSDRQETQYF; CDR3 DNA: TGTGCCAGCAGCTCCGACAGGCAAGAGACCCAGTACTTC
D gene: NA; J gene: TRBJ2-2; clone size: few; V gene: TRBV11-1; CDR3 protein: CASSLQGQDTGELFF; CDR3 DNA: TGTGCCAGCAGCTTACAGGGCCAGGACACCGGGGAGCTGTTTTTT
D gene: NA; J gene: TRBJ1-2; clone size: NA; V gene: TRBV6-1; CDR3 protein: CASSVYGGVGYTF; CDR3 DNA: TGTGCCAGCAGTGTGTATGGAGGGGTCGGCTACACCTTC
D gene: NA; J gene: TRBJ1-1; clone size: once; V gene: TRBV7-2; CDR3 protein: CASSLASRDTEAFF; CDR3 DNA: TGTGCCAGCAGCTTAGCGTCGCGTGACACTGAAGCTTTCTTT
D gene: TRBD1; J gene: TRBJ2-7; clone size: NA; V gene: TRBV19; CDR3 protein: CASSIFDRGYEQYF; CDR3 DNA: TGTGCCAGTAGTATTTTTGACAGGGGTTACGAGCAGTACTTC
D gene: TRBD1; J gene: TRBJ1-2; clone size: NA; V gene: TRBV10-3; CDR3 protein: CACQGESYGYTF; CDR3 DNA: TGTGCCTGTCAGGGGGAGTCCTATGGCTACACCTTC
D gene: NA; J gene: TRBJ2-3; clone size: NA; V gene: TRBV19; CDR3 protein: CASNRGHTNTDTQYF; CDR3 DNA: TGTGCCAGTAATAGGGGACACACGAATACAGATACGCAGTATTTT
D gene: TRBD1; J gene: TRBJ1-4; clone size: NA; V gene: TRBV10-3; CDR3 protein: CAISDSGQGNEKLFF; CDR3 DNA: TGTGCCATCAGTGATTCGGGACAGGGTAACGAAAAACTGTTTTTT
D gene: TRBD1; J gene: TRBJ1-5; clone size: NA; V gene: TRBV19; CDR3 protein: CASSIGRGYQPQHF; CDR3 DNA: TGTGCCAGTAGTATTGGCAGGGGGTATCAGCCCCAGCATTTT
D gene: NA; J gene: TRBJ2-5; clone size: few; V gene: TRBV4-1; CDR3 protein: CASSQGTRETQYF; CDR3 DNA: TGCGCCAGCAGCCAAGGGACAAGGGAGACCCAGTACTTC
D gene: TRBD1; J gene: TRBJ1-2; clone size: NA; V gene: TRBV7-9; CDR3 protein: CASSIGTANYGYTF; CDR3 DNA: TGTGCCAGCAGCATTGGGACAGCTAACTATGGCTACACCTTC
D gene: NA; J gene: TRBJ2-3; clone size: NA; V gene: TRBV7-3; CDR3 protein: CASSLMSTSTDTQYF; CDR3 DNA: TGTGCCAGCAGCTTAATGAGTACTAGCACAGATACGCAGTATTTT
D gene: TRBD1; J gene: TRBJ1-2; clone size: NA; V gene: TRBV13; CDR3 protein: CASSIQGARGYTF; CDR3 DNA: TGTGCCAGCAGCATACAGGGGGCGCGCGGCTACACCTTC
D gene: NA; J gene: TRBJ2-3; clone size: NA; V gene: TRBV18; CDR3 protein: CASSPRASGTDTQYF; CDR3 DNA: TGTGCCAGCTCACCCCGTGCTAGCGGCACAGATACGCAGTATTTT
D gene: NA; J gene: TRBJ2-5; clone size: NA; V gene: TRBV7-2; CDR3 protein: CASSPNPGNQETQYF; CDR3 DNA: TGTGCCAGCAGCCCTAATCCGGGGAATCAAGAGACCCAGTACTTC
D gene: NA; J gene: TRBJ1-1; clone size: NA; V gene: TRBV18; CDR3 protein: CASSPTALGASEGTEAFF; CDR3 DNA: TGTGCCAGCTCACCAACGGCCCTCGGAGCCTCAGAGGGCACTGAAGCTTTCTTT
D gene: NA; J gene: TRBJ2-7; clone size: NA; V gene: TRBV9; CDR3 protein: CASSAGGREEQYF; CDR3 DNA: TGTGCCAGCAGCGCTGGGGGGCGGGAGGAGCAGTACTTC
D gene: TRBD2; J gene: TRBJ2-1; clone size: NA; V gene: TRBV7-3; CDR3 protein: CASSLGGVLINSYNEQFF; CDR3 DNA: TGTGCCAGCAGCTTAGGGGGGGTTCTAATTAACTCCTACAATGAGCAGTTCTTC
D gene: NA; J gene: TRBJ1-3; clone size: NA; V gene: TRBV18; CDR3 protein: CASSPRAGEGGNTIYF; CDR3 DNA: TGTGCCAGCTCACCCAGGGCAGGGGAAGGAGGAAACACCATATATTTT
D gene: NA; J gene: TRBJ2-5; clone size: few; V gene: TRBV6-4; CDR3 protein: CASSDDLDTAAKETQYF; CDR3 DNA: TGTGCCAGCAGTGATGATTTGGACACGGCGGCGAAAGAGACCCAGTACTTC
D gene: TRBD1; J gene: TRBJ1-2; clone size: NA; V gene: TRBV30; CDR3 protein: CAWSVQGTFYGYTF; CDR3 DNA: TGTGCCTGGAGTGTACAGGGGACCTTCTATGGCTACACCTTC
D gene: TRBD2; J gene: TRBJ2-5; clone size: NA; V gene: TRBV7-2; CDR3 protein: CASSLPSEGSGRETQYF; CDR3 DNA: TGTGCCAGCAGCTTACCCTCCGAGGGTAGCGGGAGGGAGACCCAGTACTTC
D gene: NA; J gene: TRBJ1-1; clone size: once; V gene: TRBV5-1; CDR3 protein: CASSLAVNTEAFF; CDR3 DNA: TGCGCCAGCAGCTTGGCGGTGAACACTGAAGCTTTCTTT
D gene: NA; J gene: TRBJ2-7; clone size: NA; V gene: TRBV4-1; CDR3 protein: CASSQEWQGRDIGYEQYF; CDR3 DNA: TGCGCCAGCAGCCAAGAATGGCAGGGAAGGGATATTGGCTACGAGCAGTACTTC
D gene: NA; J gene: TRBJ1-5; clone size: NA; V gene: TRBV29-1; CDR3 protein: CSVSAGRNQPQHF; CDR3 DNA: TGCAGCGTTTCCGCAGGGAGGAATCAGCCCCAGCATTTT
D gene: NA; J gene: TRBJ2-7; clone size: NA; V gene: TRBV7-7; CDR3 protein: CASSPSGGENNEQYF; CDR3 DNA: TGTGCCAGCAGCCCCTCCGGCGGGGAGAATAACGAGCAGTACTTC
D gene: NA; J gene: TRBJ2-7; clone size: NA; V gene: TRBV5-1; CDR3 protein: CASSPKQGVSYEQYF; CDR3 DNA: TGCGCCAGCAGCCCCAAGCAGGGTGTCTCCTACGAGCAGTACTTC
D gene: NA; J gene: TRBJ1-4; clone size: few; V gene: TRBV4-3; CDR3 protein: CASSQDFQGTNEKLFF; CDR3 DNA: TGCGCCAGCAGCCAAGACTTCCAGGGGACTAATGAAAAACTGTTTTTT
D gene: NA; J gene: TRBJ1-2; clone size: NA; V gene: TRBV29-1; CDR3 protein: CSTSRGRQDGYTF; CDR3 DNA: TGCAGCACCTCTCGAGGGCGCCAGGATGGCTACACCTTC
D gene: NA; J gene: TRBJ2-7; clone size: NA; V gene: TRBV4-3; CDR3 protein: CASSHRQHYEQYF; CDR3 DNA: TGCGCCAGCAGCCATAGACAGCACTACGAGCAGTACTTC
D gene: NA; J gene: TRBJ1-2; clone size: once; V gene: TRBV30; CDR3 protein: CAWSIPEKRGGYTF; CDR3 DNA: TGTGCCTGGAGTATCCCCGAGAAGCGGGGAGGCTACACCTTC
D gene: TRBD1; J gene: TRBJ1-2; clone size: NA; V gene: TRBV28; CDR3 protein: CASSQRQGSYGYTF; CDR3 DNA: TGTGCCAGCAGTCAAAGACAGGGGAGCTATGGCTACACCTTC
D gene: NA; J gene: TRBJ1-4; clone size: NA; V gene: TRBV6-5; CDR3 protein: CASSLTGNTNEKLFF; CDR3 DNA: TGTGCCAGCAGTTTAACAGGGAACACTAATGAAAAACTGTTTTTT
D gene: NA; J gene: TRBJ1-4; clone size: NA; V gene: TRBV15; CDR3 protein: CATSPNSEGVGKLFF; CDR3 DNA: TGTGCCACCAGCCCAAACTCAGAGGGGGTCGGAAAACTGTTTTTT
D gene: TRBD1; J gene: TRBJ2-1; clone size: NA; V gene: TRBV19; CDR3 protein: CASKRDRDYNEQFF; CDR3 DNA: TGTGCCAGTAAACGGGACAGGGATTACAATGAGCAGTTCTTC
D gene: NA; J gene: TRBJ2-2; clone size: NA; V gene: TRBV10-3; CDR3 protein: CAISELRETTGELFF; CDR3 DNA: TGTGCCATCAGTGAGCTTCGGGAGACCACCGGGGAGCTGTTTTTT
D gene: NA; J gene: TRBJ2-3; clone size: once; V gene: TRBV19; CDR3 protein: CASSIPGTSTDTQYF; CDR3 DNA: TGTGCCAGTAGTATTCCAGGGACTAGCACAGATACGCAGTATTTT
D gene: TRBD1; J gene: TRBJ1-2; clone size: medium-sized; V gene: TRBV19; CDR3 protein: CASSIGGQGGHYGYTF; CDR3 DNA: TGTGCCAGTAGTATAGGTGGACAGGGTGGGCACTATGGCTACACCTTC
D gene: NA; J gene: TRBJ1-3; clone size: NA; V gene: TRBV30; CDR3 protein: CAWSFGTGPSGNTIYF; CDR3 DNA: TGTGCCTGGAGTTTCGGAACAGGTCCCTCTGGAAACACCATATATTTT
D gene: NA; J gene: TRBJ2-1; clone size: NA; V gene: TRBV5-1; CDR3 protein: CASSLAREDPPANEQFF; CDR3 DNA: TGCGCCAGCAGCTTGGCCAGGGAGGACCCACCTGCAAATGAGCAGTTCTTC
D gene: TRBD1; J gene: TRBJ2-5; clone size: NA; V gene: TRBV5-1; CDR3 protein: CASSLGQGRQETQYF; CDR3 DNA: TGCGCCAGCAGCTTGGGACAGGGGCGACAAGAGACCCAGTACTTC
D gene: TRBD1; J gene: TRBJ2-1; clone size: NA; V gene: TRBV19; CDR3 protein: CASSTTGDLVDEQFF; CDR3 DNA: TGTGCCAGTAGTACTACAGGGGATTTGGTAGATGAGCAGTTCTTC